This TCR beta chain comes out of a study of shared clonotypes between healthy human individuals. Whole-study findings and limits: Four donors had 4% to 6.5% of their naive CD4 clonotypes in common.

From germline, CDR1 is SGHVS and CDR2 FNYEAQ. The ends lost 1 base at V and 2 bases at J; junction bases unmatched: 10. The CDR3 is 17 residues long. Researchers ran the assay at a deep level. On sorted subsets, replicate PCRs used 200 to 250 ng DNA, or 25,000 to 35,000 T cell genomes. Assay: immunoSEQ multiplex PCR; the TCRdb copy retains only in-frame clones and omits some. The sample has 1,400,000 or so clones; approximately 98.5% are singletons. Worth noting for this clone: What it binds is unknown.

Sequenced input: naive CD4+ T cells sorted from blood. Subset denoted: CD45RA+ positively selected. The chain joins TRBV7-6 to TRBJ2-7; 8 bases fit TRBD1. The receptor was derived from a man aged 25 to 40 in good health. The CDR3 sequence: CASSLGVGRGPAYEQYF. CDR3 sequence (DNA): TGTGCCAGCAGCTTAGGGGTAGGCAGGGGGCCTGCCTACGAGCAGTACTTC.